The rows below give T cell receptor beta chains drawn from one sample of a study of blood T cells in healthy people across ages. One entry per CDR3 protein results from TCRdb running MiXCR on the 5' RACE reads. The table records hundreds of thousands of distinct CDR3 sequences, about 55% of them present only once. Sequenced input: blood. All receptors come from a man aged 80 or over in good health. The CDR3 runs from the conserved cysteine through the conserved F or W. The order of the fields is V gene, J gene, D gene, clone size, CDR3 protein, CDR3 DNA. D genes are given only for firm matches. The size of a clone is reported for some rows only, either as once, few or many, or as a class for expanded clones.

V: TRBV24-1
J: TRBJ2-3
D: .
size: few
CDR3: CATSDLRGVGTFRPDTQYF
DNA: TGTGCCACCAGTGATTTGCGAGGGGTGGGGACTTTTCGTCCAGATACGCAGTATTTT

V: TRBV7-2
J: TRBJ1-2
D: .
size: many
CDR3: CASSLARTVFNYGYTF
DNA: TGTGCCAGCAGCTTAGCCCGGACAGTTTTTAACTATGGCTACACCTTC

V: TRBV7-2
J: TRBJ1-3
D: .
size: .
CDR3: CASSPRNTIYF
DNA: TGTGCCAGCAGCCCTAGAAACACCATATATTTT

V: TRBV7-9
J: TRBJ1-5
D: .
size: .
CDR3: CASSLGGAGGKQPQHF
DNA: TGTGCCAGCAGCTTAGGGGGCGCTGGGGGCAAACAGCCCCAGCATTTT

V: TRBV6-2/TRBV6-3
J: TRBJ2-5
D: TRBD1
size: few
CDR3: CASSRPGQGLKTQYF
DNA: TGTGCCAGCAGTCGTCCGGGACAGGGATTGAAGACCCAGTACTTC

V: TRBV27
J: TRBJ2-7
D: .
size: .
CDR3: CASRLGDYEQYF
DNA: TGTGCCAGCCGTTTGGGCGACTACGAGCAGTACTTC

V: TRBV3-1
J: TRBJ2-3
D: .
size: .
CDR3: CASSQMRPDTQYF
DNA: TGTGCCAGCAGCCAAATGCGGCCAGATACGCAGTATTTT

V: TRBV29-1
J: TRBJ2-7
D: .
size: .
CDR3: CSVQRGPLAGDEQYF
DNA: TGCAGCGTCCAAAGGGGACCCCTAGCTGGCGACGAGCAGTACTTC

V: TRBV7-8
J: TRBJ2-7
D: TRBD2
size: .
CDR3: CASAMTSGRANIYEQYF
DNA: TGTGCCAGCGCTATGACTAGCGGGAGGGCAAATATCTACGAGCAGTACTTC

V: TRBV27
J: TRBJ2-1
D: TRBD2
size: .
CDR3: CASPSVGGTSGDWDEQFF
DNA: TGTGCCAGCCCCTCAGTCGGGGGGACTAGCGGGGATTGGGATGAGCAGTTCTTC

V: TRBV12-3/TRBV12-4
J: TRBJ2-7
D: .
size: .
CDR3: CASSLGEASFPSYEQYF
DNA: TGTGCCAGCAGTTTAGGTGAAGCCTCCTTCCCTTCCTACGAGCAGTACTTC

V: TRBV4-1
J: TRBJ1-5
D: .
size: .
CDR3: CASSQSAARTLQPQHF
DNA: TGCGCCAGCAGCCAATCCGCGGCCAGAACTTTACAGCCCCAGCATTTT

V: TRBV27
J: TRBJ2-7
D: .
size: once
CDR3: CASSFAGVGSSYEQYF
DNA: TGTGCCAGCAGTTTCGCCGGGGTTGGGTCCTCCTACGAGCAGTACTTC

V: TRBV13
J: TRBJ2-7
D: .
size: .
CDR3: CASSPVRSYEQYF
DNA: TGTGCCAGCAGCCCAGTGAGATCCTACGAGCAGTACTTC

V: TRBV5-1
J: TRBJ2-1
D: .
size: few
CDR3: CASSLEGVEQFF
DNA: TGCGCCAGCAGCTTGGAAGGGGTAGAGCAGTTCTTC

V: TRBV27
J: TRBJ2-7
D: .
size: .
CDR3: CASTRERSYEQYF
DNA: TGTGCCAGCACTAGGGAGAGGTCCTACGAGCAGTACTTC

V: TRBV29-1
J: TRBJ2-3
D: TRBD1
size: .
CDR3: CSVGKGQVRRDAYF
DNA: TGCAGCGTTGGAAAGGGACAGGTTCGGAGAGACGCGTATTTT

V: TRBV27
J: TRBJ2-5
D: .
size: .
CDR3: CASSLSQGRAQYF
DNA: TGTGCCAGCAGTTTATCGCAAGGCAGGGCCCAGTACTTC

V: TRBV9
J: TRBJ1-2
D: TRBD1
size: few
CDR3: CASSVDLTGDGYTF
DNA: TGTGCCAGCAGCGTAGACCTAACAGGGGATGGCTACACCTTC

V: TRBV20-1
J: TRBJ2-7
D: TRBD2
size: .
CDR3: CSAKLAGGSSEQYF
DNA: TGCAGTGCCAAACTAGCGGGAGGGTCGAGCGAGCAGTACTTC

V: TRBV3-1
J: TRBJ2-5
D: .
size: few
CDR3: CASSQDRAGKETQYF
DNA: TGTGCCAGCAGCCAAGATCGGGCAGGGAAAGAGACCCAGTACTTC

V: TRBV3-1
J: TRBJ1-2
D: TRBD1
size: .
CDR3: CASSHGTVQNGYTF
DNA: TGTGCCAGCAGCCATGGGACAGTCCAGAATGGCTACACCTTC

V: TRBV5-1
J: TRBJ2-7
D: TRBD1
size: .
CDR3: CASSLGTGLGSYEQYF
DNA: TGCGCCAGCAGCTTGGGGACAGGGTTGGGGTCCTACGAGCAGTACTTC